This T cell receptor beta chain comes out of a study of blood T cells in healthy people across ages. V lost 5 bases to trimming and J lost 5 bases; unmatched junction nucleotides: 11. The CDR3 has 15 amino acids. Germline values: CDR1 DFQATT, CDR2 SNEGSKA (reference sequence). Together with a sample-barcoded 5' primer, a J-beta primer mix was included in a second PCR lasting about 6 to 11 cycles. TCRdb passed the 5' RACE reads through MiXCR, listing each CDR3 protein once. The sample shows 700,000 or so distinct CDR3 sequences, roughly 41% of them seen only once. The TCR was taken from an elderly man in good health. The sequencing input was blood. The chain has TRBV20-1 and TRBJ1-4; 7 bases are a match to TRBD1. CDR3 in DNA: TGCAGTGCTGGACGTCAGACAGGGTTGAATGAAAAACTGTTTTTT. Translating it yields CSAGRQTGLNEKLFF.